A selection of T cell receptor beta chains follows, all from one sample in a study of blood T cell repertoires in COVID-19. The data were produced by immunoSEQ multiplex PCR, yet TCRdb's version contains in-frame clones alone and is incomplete. The sample records 100,000 to 150,000 clones, 87% being singletons. Sequenced input: peripheral blood. All receptors derive from a man between 45 and 60 years old with active COVID-19. Each CDR3 is given with its conserved first and last residue. D genes are given only for firm matches. Rows give clone size only sometimes, using once, few, many, or a class for an expanded clone.

j_gene | v_gene | d_gene | abundance | CDR3nt | CDR3aa
TRBJ1-1 | TRBV29-1 | - | - | TGCAGCGCTCTGACAGGCCTGAACACTGAAGCTTTCTTT | CSALTGLNTEAFF
TRBJ1-5 | TRBV6-1 | - | - | TGTGCCAGCAGTGACTTACGCGGGGGCGGGCAGCCCAGAAATCAGCCCCAGCATTTT | CASSDLRGGGQPRNQPQHF
TRBJ1-4 | TRBV5-4 | TRBD1 | - | TGTGCCAGCAGCAGGGACAGTGAAAAACTGTTTTTT | CASSRDSEKLFF
TRBJ2-2 | TRBV12-2 | - | - | TGTGCAAGTCGCTTAGTATCGAACACCGGGGAGCTGTTTTTT | CASRLVSNTGELFF
TRBJ2-3 | TRBV5-4 | - | - | TGTGCCAGCAGCTTGCGAAGGGGCTTGATGGGGGATACGCAGTATTTT | CASSLRRGLMGDTQYF
TRBJ1-2 | TRBV5-5 | - | once | TGTGCCAGCAGCTTTATGCAAGGGGTAGGGTATGGCTACACCTTC | CASSFMQGVGYGYTF
TRBJ1-1 | TRBV5-1 | TRBD1 | once | TGCGCCAGCAGCCTCCCCGGGACAGGAGACACTGAAGCTTTCTTT | CASSLPGTGDTEAFF
TRBJ1-2 | TRBV28 | TRBD1 | once | TGTGCCAGCAGTTTATGGGGGGCAGGGGGCTTGCCTAACTATGGCTACACCTTC | CASSLWGAGGLPNYGYTF
TRBJ2-1 | TRBV15 | - | - | TGTGCCACCAGCAGAGATAAATATAACTCCTACAATGAGCAGTTCTTC | CATSRDKYNSYNEQFF
TRBJ2-7 | TRBV27 | - | - | TGTGCCAGCAGTTTATGGGCAGGGGACGAGCAGTACTTC | CASSLWAGDEQYF
TRBJ2-2 | TRBV29-1 | - | - | TGCAGCGTTGATCGGGGGCAGGGGGCCGGGGAGCTGTTTTTT | CSVDRGQGAGELFF
TRBJ1-5 | TRBV6-5 | - | - | TGTGCCAGCAGTCAGGGTTCCAGTCAGCCCCAGCATTTT | CASSQGSSQPQHF
TRBJ2-2 | TRBV7-8 | TRBD1 | - | TGTGCCAGCAGCTCACAGGGGGCTGGGACCGGGGAGCTGTTTTTT | CASSSQGAGTGELFF
TRBJ2-7 | TRBV19 | - | few | TGTGCCAGTAGTCAGGGCAGTTCCTACGAGCAGTACTTC | CASSQGSSYEQYF
TRBJ2-3 | TRBV4-1 | TRBD2 | once | TGCGCCAGCAGCAAAAGCGGGGGGGTGCGCACAGATACGCAGTATTTT | CASSKSGGVRTDTQYF
TRBJ1-3 | TRBV6-2/TRBV6-3 | - | - | TGTGCCAGCAGTTACCAGTCGCCTAGCTCTGGAAACACCATATATTTT | CASSYQSPSSGNTIYF
TRBJ1-1 | TRBV11-2 | - | once | TGTGCCAGCAGCTTAAGGGGGGGTGGCAGGGCCACTGAAGCTTTCTTT | CASSLRGGGRATEAFF
TRBJ2-7 | TRBV4-2 | TRBD2 | - | TGTGCCAGCAGCCCTTTGAGCGGGGGGGCTGTCGAGCAGTACTTC | CASSPLSGGAVEQYF
TRBJ2-7 | TRBV6-6 | TRBD1 | - | TGTGCCAGCAGTTACCCCAGGACAGGGGGCGCCGAGCAGTACTTC | CASSYPRTGGAEQYF
TRBJ1-4 | TRBV2 | TRBD1 | - | TGTGCCAGCAGGCCGGGACAGCGGGAAAAACTGTTTTTT | CASRPGQREKLFF
TRBJ2-1 | TRBV2 | - | - | TGTGCCAGCAGCCCCGACTTTAGCTCCTACAATGAGCAGTTCTTC | CASSPDFSSYNEQFF
TRBJ1-2 | TRBV6-5 | TRBD1 | - | TGTGCCAGCAGCCAACAGGGGGGCTATGGCTACACCTTC | CASSQQGGYGYTF
TRBJ1-6 | TRBV28 | TRBD1 | - | TGTGCCAGCAGTAGGGACAGCACTAATTCACCCCTCCACTTT | CASSRDSTNSPLHF
TRBJ1-2 | TRBV29-1 | - | - | TGCAGCGTTGACGCAGGGCAGGGCTACACCTTC | CSVDAGQGYTF
TRBJ2-5 | TRBV11-2 | TRBD1 | - | TGTGCCAGCAGCTTTCGGGACAGGGGGTACCAAGAGACCCAGTACTTC | CASSFRDRGYQETQYF
TRBJ2-7 | TRBV29-1 | TRBD1 | - | TGCAGCGTTTCCCGGGACAGCAAGGAGCAGTACTTC | CSVSRDSKEQYF
TRBJ1-6 | TRBV6-5 | - | - | TGTGCCAGCAGCGCGACAGTAGCCAATTCACCCCTCCACTTT | CASSATVANSPLHF
TRBJ2-1 | TRBV9 | TRBD2 | - | TGTGCCAGCAGCGCCACTAGCGGGGGTTACAATGAGCAGTTCTTC | CASSATSGGYNEQFF
TRBJ2-1 | TRBV7-2 | TRBD2 | - | TGTGCCAGCAGCTCTAGCGGGGGCCCAATAGATGAGCAGTTCTTC | CASSSSGGPIDEQFF
TRBJ1-4 | TRBV7-2 | - | - | TGTGCCAGCAGCTTAACGGGCAGGGTAGACGAAAAACTGTTTTTT | CASSLTGRVDEKLFF
TRBJ2-2 | TRBV11-2 | - | once | TGTGCCAGCAGCCCTGGGACTCACCCTAAAGGCGCCGGGGAGCTGTTTTTT | CASSPGTHPKGAGELFF
TRBJ1-2 | TRBV5-6 | - | - | TGTGCCAGCAGCTTGGCAACTGGGAGATCTAACTATGGCTACACCTTC | CASSLATGRSNYGYTF
TRBJ1-3 | TRBV4-1 | TRBD1 | - | TGCGCCAGCAGATCCGAAACGGGACAGGGGGCTGGAAACACCATATATTTT | CASRSETGQGAGNTIYF
TRBJ2-7 | TRBV5-4 | - | few | TGTGCCAGCAGCTTGGACAGGGCCCGCGAGCAGTACTTC | CASSLDRAREQYF
TRBJ2-2 | TRBV6-1 | - | once | TGTGCCAGCAGTGGAGTGGGGGGTCGGAGGAACACCGGGGAGCTGTTTTTT | CASSGVGGRRNTGELFF
TRBJ1-3 | TRBV9 | - | few | TGTGCCAGCAGCGTAGGACTCTCCAGCTCTGGAAACACCATATATTTT | CASSVGLSSSGNTIYF
TRBJ1-5 | TRBV3-1/TRBV3-2 | - | - | TGTGCCAGCAGCCAGGACAGTGGAAATCAGCCCCAGCATTTT | CASSQDSGNQPQHF
TRBJ1-6 | TRBV19 | - | - | TGTGCCAGTAGTAACACAGGGAGCTCCTATAATTCACCCCTCCACTTT | CASSNTGSSYNSPLHF
TRBJ2-7 | TRBV6-1 | TRBD1 | few | TGTGCCAGCAGAACAACCGGGACAGGGGCCTACGAGCAGTACTTC | CASRTTGTGAYEQYF
TRBJ2-5 | TRBV27 | - | - | TGTGCCAGCAGTTTAAGGGGTCGGGACCAAGAGACCCAGTACTTC | CASSLRGRDQETQYF
TRBJ1-5 | TRBV6-2/TRBV6-3 | TRBD1 | - | TGTGCCAGCAGTCCCGGGACAGGGGTATATAGCAATCAGCCCCAGCATTTT | CASSPGTGVYSNQPQHF
TRBJ1-1 | TRBV18 | - | few | TGTGCCAGCTCACCACCGGTGTATACGGGAGGGGACACTGAAGCTTTCTTT | CASSPPVYTGGDTEAFF
TRBJ1-1 | TRBV27 | - | - | TGTGCCAGCAGTTTATATACCCAGGGGAACACTGAAGCTTTCTTT | CASSLYTQGNTEAFF
TRBJ2-3 | TRBV11-1 | TRBD2 | - | TGTGCCAGCAGCTTTTTAACTAGCGGGGGCACAGATACGCAGTATTTT | CASSFLTSGGTDTQYF
TRBJ2-7 | TRBV4-1 | TRBD2 | once | TGCGCCAGCAGCCCCCGGGTAGCGGGGTCCTACGAGCAGTACTTC | CASSPRVAGSYEQYF
TRBJ2-2 | TRBV2 | - | few | TGTGCCAGCAGTCTTCAGGGGAGGGACACCGGGGAGCTGTTTTTT | CASSLQGRDTGELFF
TRBJ2-5 | TRBV9 | TRBD1 | - | TGTGCCAGCAGCCGGGACAGACTTCAAGAGACCCAGTACTTC | CASSRDRLQETQYF
TRBJ1-1 | TRBV5-1 | - | - | TGCGCCAGCAGCTTGGTCGGGGGGGCTGAAGCTTTCTTT | CASSLVGGAEAFF
TRBJ1-1 | TRBV27 | - | - | TGTGCCAGCAGTGCGGGTGTGAACACTGAAGCTTTCTTT | CASSAGVNTEAFF
TRBJ2-3 | TRBV5-6 | - | - | TGTGCCAGCAGTGGAAGCCCGACTCCCACAGATACGCAGTATTTT | CASSGSPTPTDTQYF
TRBJ1-6 | TRBV19 | - | - | TGTGCCAGTAGTATACAGGGGCAATCACCCCTCCACTTT | CASSIQGQSPLHF
TRBJ2-5 | TRBV18 | - | - | TGTGCCAGCTCACTCCTGGACAGCTTCCAAGAGACCCAGTACTTC | CASSLLDSFQETQYF
TRBJ2-1 | TRBV7-3 | TRBD1 | - | TGTGCCAGCAGCCTCGGACAGGGGGCATTCTATGAGCAGTTCTTC | CASSLGQGAFYEQFF
TRBJ1-2 | TRBV7-8 | TRBD1 | - | TGTGCCAGCACCCCGGGGACAGGGGTCAACTATGGCTACACCTTC | CASTPGTGVNYGYTF
TRBJ2-1 | TRBV3-1/TRBV3-2 | - | - | TGTGCCAGCAGCCAAGCGGTTGGCAATGAGCAGTTCTTC | CASSQAVGNEQFF